The rows below give T cell receptor beta chains drawn from one sample of a study of CD8+CD57+ T cells in acquired aplastic anemia. From the reads, TCRdb called clonotypes with MiXCR, one entry per CDR3 protein. Among about 270,000 distinct CDR3 sequences, around 60% were seen once, and the ten largest hold 8%. The material sequenced was sorted CD4+, CD8+, or CD8+CD57+ T cells (not recorded which) from PBMCs. These receptors originate from a human donor with severe aplastic anemia or a healthy control (not recorded which). Both conserved end residues are trimmed from each CDR3. Clone size appears in some rows only: once, few, many, or a class for an expanded clone.

v_call clone_size cdr3_length cdr3_aa
TRBV19 once 13 ASSFGTPSYNEQF
TRBV11-2 NA 15 ASSFITGGSSNQPQH
TRBV20-1 few 13 SASRTSQFTDTQY
TRBV7-2 few 16 ASSLRTGDTGEGETQY
TRBV9 few 14 ASSVAPAGGQDEQF
TRBV28 NA 11 ASSFGRDQPQH
TRBV28 many 10 ASGTGHVRAF
TRBV5-1 many 12 ASSRGQTNTEAF
TRBV20-1 few 10 SAETSGYGYT
TRBV29-1 NA 15 SVEDWLSGSGSYEQY
TRBV20-1 NA 13 SARSGGLYSYEQY
TRBV5-6 once 12 ASSLVTPGYEQY
TRBV7-8 NA 10 ASSAGAGEQY
TRBV11-2 NA 11 ASSSGLPYEQY
TRBV14 NA 10 ASSHTACEQY
TRBV29-1 NA 11 SVWTSGGYEQF
TRBV20-1 many 11 SVSQGAGQPQH
TRBV20-1 NA 12 SARTPGYGSPLH
TRBV20-1 NA 15 SARDRGGQGFGNEQY
TRBV6-1 NA 12 ASTPRSGRYEQY
TRBV7-2 NA 12 ASSSPWVQETQH
TRBV5-6 NA 11 ASSLNGPYEQY
TRBV6-2/TRBV6-3 NA 13 ASSFSGGSTDTQY
TRBV7-3 NA 14 ASSSGPPHFTDTQY
TRBV7-2 NA 15 ASSLGMGGNSGNTIY
TRBV2 NA 16 ASSEARGRESGANVLT
TRBV9 many 14 ASSARTSGGVETQY
TRBV20-1 NA 10 SARPGLDTQY
TRBV20-1 many 11 SAEGGGSEKLF
TRBV7-9 NA 15 ASSSRRDGRFTNTIY
TRBV29-1 NA 9 SVQATGELF
TRBV7-9 NA 13 ASSLGLAGATEQY
TRBV2 NA 12 ASSESPSALPLH
TRBV15 NA 12 ATSTSTGEETQY
TRBV29-1 NA 10 SGGIYGGELF
TRBV10-3 NA 12 AISVRGRTDTQY
TRBV5-1 many 9 ASSLVDEQY